This is a list of T cell receptor beta chains from one sample in a study of blood T cell repertoires in COVID-19. The table came from immunoSEQ multiplex PCR; TCRdb's copy has only in-frame clones and leaves some out. This table holds 250,000 or so clones, approximately 88% found once. The specimen sequenced was peripheral blood. The source of these receptors is a young woman with COVID-19, enrolled during active disease. CDR3s include the opening cysteine and the closing phenylalanine or tryptophan. The order of the fields is J gene, V gene, CDR3 length, D gene, clone size, CDR3 DNA, CDR3 protein. A D gene is named only where the DNA matches it firmly. The listing skips clone size in some rows; elsewhere it reads once, few, many or a size class.

TRBJ2-5 TRBV5-4 17 TRBD2 once TGTGCCAGCAGCTTGGGAAGATGGCGGGGGGGTGTTGAGACCCAGTACTTC CASSLGRWRGGVETQYF
TRBJ1-3 TRBV4-1 15 . . TGCGCCAGCAGCCCCTCTGACAGAATTGGAAACACCATATATTTT CASSPSDRIGNTIYF
TRBJ2-5 TRBV21-1 16 . . TGTGCCAGCAGCAAAGCGCTAGCGGGGGGTCAAGAGACCCAGTACTTC CASSKALAGGQETQYF
TRBJ2-6 TRBV5-4 15 . few TGTGCCAGCAGCTTGGACAGCTCTGGGGCCAACGTCCTGACTTTC CASSLDSSGANVLTF
TRBJ1-2 TRBV28 11 TRBD1 . TGTGCCAGCAGTTACTCGGGACAGGGGTTCTTC CASSYSGQGFF
TRBJ1-3 TRBV13 13 . . TGTGCCAGCAGCCGACAGAGGGGAAACACCATATATTTT CASSRQRGNTIYF
TRBJ1-5 TRBV19 12 . . TGTGCCGGCGGGGCGGAGAATCAGCCCCAGCATTTT CAGGAENQPQHF
TRBJ1-4 TRBV27 15 . . TGTGCCAGCAGACCCAGTTGGGGCTATAATGAAAAACTGTTTTTT CASRPSWGYNEKLFF
TRBJ1-1 TRBV7-6 15 TRBD1 . TGTGCCAGCAGCTTAGCTGAGGGACAGGGGAATGTGGCTTTCTTT CASSLAEGQGNVAFF
TRBJ2-2 TRBV28 16 . . TGTGCCAGCACCCGAGGGGGGGCAGGGACGACCGGGGAGCTGTTTTTT CASTRGGAGTTGELFF
TRBJ1-1 TRBV28 22 TRBD1 . TGTGCCAGCAGTTTTTCCCCGACCGTATCAGACAGGGGGCGCGGCATGAACACTGAAGCTTTCTTT CASSFSPTVSDRGRGMNTEAFF
TRBJ1-1 TRBV6-2/TRBV6-3 15 . . TGTGCCAGCAGTTCCGGGGGTGGTGGTCGAACTGAAGCTTTCTTT CASSSGGGGRTEAFF